A selection of T cell receptor beta chains follows, all from one sample in a study of T cells after yellow fever vaccination. In TCRdb, the 5' RACE reads were re-called with MiXCR into one record per CDR3 protein. The sample yields tens of thousands of distinct CDR3 sequences, approximately 7% seen once. The specimen comprised CD8+ T cells sorted from PBMCs, sampled 45 days after the first yellow fever vaccination. Receptor source: a man younger than 30 who received the YFV17D yellow fever vaccine. Both conserved end residues are part of each CDR3. A D gene is named only where the DNA matches it firmly. A clone size is listed for some rows: how often the clone was seen (once, few, many), or a class if it is expanded.

clone size	J gene	D gene	V gene	CDR3 protein	CDR3 DNA
NA	TRBJ2-5	NA	TRBV12-3/TRBV12-4	CASKPSDQKTQYF	TGTGCCAGCAAACCGAGCGATCAAAAGACCCAGTACTTC
many	TRBJ1-1	TRBD1	TRBV4-2	CASSQSEGDSSNTEAFF	TGTGCCAGCAGCCAATCCGAAGGGGACAGCTCGAACACTGAAGCTTTCTTT
few	TRBJ2-5	TRBD2	TRBV12-3/TRBV12-4	CASGSSGDYQETQYF	TGTGCCAGCGGCTCCAGCGGGGATTACCAAGAGACCCAGTACTTC
many	TRBJ2-2	NA	TRBV4-3	CASSYGGGRNTGELFF	TGCGCCAGCAGCTACGGAGGGGGGAGGAACACCGGGGAGCTGTTTTTT
many	TRBJ1-5	NA	TRBV12-3/TRBV12-4	CASSLGGDQPQHF	TGTGCCAGCAGTTTAGGCGGGGATCAGCCCCAGCATTTT
few	TRBJ1-2	NA	TRBV3-1	CASSQRRQEYGYTF	TGTGCCAGCAGCCAAAGGCGTCAGGAGTATGGCTACACCTTC
NA	TRBJ1-2	NA	TRBV20-1	CSARDGIWDGYTF	TGCAGTGCTAGAGATGGCATTTGGGATGGCTACACCTTC
many	TRBJ2-1	NA	TRBV29-1	CSIGRTAYNEQFF	TGCAGCATCGGTCGGACAGCTTACAATGAGCAGTTCTTC
many	TRBJ2-1	TRBD2	TRBV29-1	CSVEGTSGYNEQFF	TGCAGCGTGGAGGGGACTAGCGGTTACAATGAGCAGTTCTTC
many	TRBJ2-1	NA	TRBV10-2	CASSEIGTLYNEQFF	TGCGCCAGCAGTGAAATAGGGACCCTCTACAATGAGCAGTTCTTC
many	TRBJ1-1	NA	TRBV20-1	CSVPTNRDTEAFF	TGCAGTGTTCCCACGAATAGGGACACTGAAGCTTTCTTT
few	TRBJ2-3	NA	TRBV4-1	CASSQDLGLDGTDTQYF	TGCGCCAGCAGCCAAGACTTAGGTCTTGATGGCACAGATACGCAGTATTTT
many	TRBJ2-7	NA	TRBV11-2	CASSLAQKEQYF	TGTGCCAGCAGCTTAGCCCAAAAGGAGCAGTACTTC
many	TRBJ2-3	NA	TRBV5-4	CASSRPAENTDTQYF	TGTGCCAGCAGTCGTCCAGCGGAGAACACAGATACGCAGTATTTT
many	TRBJ2-7	NA	TRBV12-3/TRBV12-4	CASSPKTLYEQYF	TGTGCCAGCAGTCCCAAGACCCTATACGAGCAGTACTTC
many	TRBJ1-1	NA	TRBV6-6	CATYGGTEAFF	TGTGCCACATACGGGGGCACTGAAGCTTTCTTT
NA	TRBJ1-5	TRBD1	TRBV6-1	CASSGTGGGHQPQHF	TGTGCCAGCAGTGGAACAGGGGGAGGCCATCAGCCCCAGCATTTT
few	TRBJ2-7	NA	TRBV2	CASSWDVSSYEQYF	TGTGCCAGTAGTTGGGACGTTAGCTCCTACGAGCAGTACTTC
many	TRBJ2-1	TRBD2	TRBV12-3/TRBV12-4	CASSLISGGSNEQFF	TGTGCCAGCAGTTTAATTAGCGGGGGGAGCAATGAGCAGTTCTTC